This T cell receptor (beta chain) was sequenced in a study of cytomegalovirus exposure and HLA in healthy donors. Clones were read by immunoSEQ multiplex PCR, and TCRdb kept only the in-frame ones, dropping some. The sample yields a few hundred thousand clones, approximately 90% seen once. With V trimmed by 5 bases and J by 4 bases, 7 bases remained unmatched. CDR3 length: 14 residues. Looked up from germline, CDR1 is SGHVS and CDR2 is FNYEAQ. This sequence originates from a woman aged 18-29 years in good health and CMV-seronegative. Sequencing was performed on PBMCs. The chain recombines TRBV7-6 with TRBJ2-7, with 8 nucleotides matching TRBD1. CDR3 region: CASSPMRQGYEQYF. The CDR3 region has the DNA TGTGCCAGCAGCCCCATGAGACAGGGGTACGAGCAGTACTTC.